This passage covers 9 T cell receptor beta chains from one sample sequenced in a study of cytomegalovirus exposure and HLA in healthy donors. PCR employed 60 Vbeta and 13 Jbeta primers. Profiled with immunoSEQ multiplex PCR; TCRdb holds only in-frame clones, not every one. The data contain 190,000 or so clones, about 80% of them seen just once; the ten biggest clones take up 0.6% to 0.7%. Sequenced input: PBMCs. These receptors were taken from a boy younger than 18 in good health and CMV-seronegative.

Only a few counts were recorded for this clone. The chain combines TRBV5-1 with TRBJ1-1; 7 bases fit TRBD1. V trimming: 0 bases; J trimming: 6 bases; junction bases outside the gene matches: 11. The CDR3 consists of 16 residues. CDR1 is SGHRS, CDR2 YFSETQ, per germline. The CDR3 nucleotides are TGCGCCAGCAGCTTGGACAGGGGCGGTACGAGGGCTGAAGCTTTCTTT. This gives the protein CASSLDRGGTRAEAFF.

The rearrangement links TRBV6-5 to TRBJ1-5, with D unclear. The V end lost 4 bases, the J end lost 5 bases, and 6 bases lay between the germline ends. The germline gives CDR1 MNHEY, CDR2 SVGAGI. This CDR3 has 12 residues. The CDR3 DNA is TGTGCCAGCAGTTCTCCCCATCAGCCCCAGCATTTT. It encodes CASSSPHQPQHF.

V gene TRBV18 combines with J gene TRBJ1-1, with 7 bases fitting TRBD1. Trimming at V came to 3 bases and at J to 11 bases, leaving 12 bases not matched to a gene. Germline CDR1 KGHSH, CDR2 LQKENI. The CDR3 consists of 14 residues. The DNA for the CDR3 is TGTGCCAGCTCACCCACCGGGACAGTCCCCGGGGCTTTCTTT. Residues: CASSPTGTVPGAFF.

The chain couples TRBV7-9 to TRBJ1-1; no reliable D call. V shed 1 base and J shed 3 bases, with 9 bases lying between them. The CDR3 loop spans 14 amino acids. Germline V CDR1 and CDR2: SEHNR, FQNEAQ (reference sequence). The CDR3 sequence is CASSLGVQDTEAFF. In DNA, the CDR3 is TGTGCCAGCAGCTTAGGGGTTCAGGACACTGAAGCTTTCTTT. Full variable domain (rest looked up from reference TRBV7-9 and TRBJ1-1): DTGVSQNPRHKITKRGQNVTFRCDPISEHNRLYWYRQTLGQGPEFLTYFQNEAQLEKSRLLSDRFSAERPKGSFSTLEIQRTEQGDSAMYLCASSLGVQDTEAFFGQGTRLTVV.

V usage is TRBV5-5 and J usage is TRBJ1-5, with D possibly TRBD1 on 6 matching bases. The ends were cut back, 4 bases at V and 7 bases at J, with 15 bases in the middle. The CDR3 totals 14 residues. In germline, CDR1 is SGHKS, CDR2 YYEKEE (reference sequence). The CDR3 bases are TGTGCCAGCAGCAAGCAGGGGAGAGGACAGCCCCAGCATTTT. Its protein product is CASSKQGRGQPQHF.

The chain combines TRBV5-1 with TRBJ1-1, with D uncertain. V lost 1 base and J 7 bases, leaving 29 bases between the germline ends. The CDR3 runs 19 residues. Germline CDR1 reads SGHRS; CDR2 reads YFSETQ. Written as DNA, the CDR3 is TGCGCCAGCAGCTTGTCGAGCGTCCCAAGTCGTGGAACGGTGGTTGAAGCTTTCTTT. Translating it yields CASSLSSVPSRGTVVEAFF. Looking up the rest from reference TRBV5-1 and TRBJ1-1 gives the full variable domain: KAGVTQTPRYLIKTRGQQVTLSCSPISGHRSVSWYQQTPGQGLQFLFEYFSETQRNKGNFPGRFSGRQFSNSRSEMNVSTLELGDSALYLCASSLSSVPSRGTVVEAFFGQGTRLTVV.

The rearrangement joins TRBV27 to TRBJ2-7, with 8 bases matching TRBD2. The CDR3 loop spans 14 amino acids. J gave up 4 bases and V 6 bases, and 8 bases lay outside the gene matches. CDR1 is MNHEY and CDR2 is SMNVEV in the germline V gene (reference sequence). CDR3 DNA sequence: TGTGCCAGCAGCCTCAAGAGCGGGAGTTACGAGCAGTACTTC. This gives the protein CASSLKSGSYEQYF.

This chain uses TRBV5-1 with TRBJ2-5; 13 bases match TRBD2. Trimming removed 4 bases from V and 2 bases from J; junction bases left unmatched: 8. Germline assignment: CDR1 SGHRS and CDR2 YFSETQ. There are 17 residues in the CDR3. The CDR3 sequence: CASSRGLAGIEQETQYF. The CDR3 DNA sequence: TGCGCCAGCAGCAGGGGACTAGCGGGAATAGAGCAAGAGACCCAGTACTTC.

V is TRBV5-1 and J is TRBJ1-4; perhaps TRBD1 as D (6 bases). The CDR3 loop spans 14 amino acids. V was trimmed by 4 bases and J by 1 base, leaving 8 bases between them. Germline loops: CDR1 SGHRS, CDR2 YFSETQ. The CDR3 spells CASSPGVTNEKLFF. The CDR3, as DNA: TGCGCCAGCAGCCCAGGGGTAACTAATGAAAAACTGTTTTTT.